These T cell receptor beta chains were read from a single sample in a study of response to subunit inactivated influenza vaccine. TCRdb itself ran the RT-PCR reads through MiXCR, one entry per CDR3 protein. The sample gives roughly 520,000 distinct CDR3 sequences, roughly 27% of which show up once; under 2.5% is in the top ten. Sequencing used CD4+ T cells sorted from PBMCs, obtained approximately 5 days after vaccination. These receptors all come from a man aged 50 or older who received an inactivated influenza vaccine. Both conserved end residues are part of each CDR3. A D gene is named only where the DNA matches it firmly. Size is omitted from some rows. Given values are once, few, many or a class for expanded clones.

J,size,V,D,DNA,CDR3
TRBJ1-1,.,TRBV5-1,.,TGCGCCAGCAGGCTCACGGACGGTGCTGAAGCTTTCTTT,CASRLTDGAEAFF
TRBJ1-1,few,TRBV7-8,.,TGTGCCAGCAGAACACCTAGGGGAAGTAGCACTGAAGCTTTCTTT,CASRTPRGSSTEAFF
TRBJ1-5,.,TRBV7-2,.,TGTGCCAGCAGCCCAACGGCGGCTAGACAGCCCCAGCATTTT,CASSPTAARQPQHF
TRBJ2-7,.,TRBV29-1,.,.,CSVAQGADTARYF
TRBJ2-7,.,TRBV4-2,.,TGTGCCAGCAGCCAAGACAGGGTTGATTACGAGCAGTACTTC,CASSQDRVDYEQYF
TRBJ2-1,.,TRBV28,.,TGTGCCAGCAGTCCGGCGGGGGCGGTGGCCTACAATGAGCAGTTCTTC,CASSPAGAVAYNEQFF
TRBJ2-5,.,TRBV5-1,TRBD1,TGCGCCAGCAGTCCCACGACAGGGGGTAAAGAGACCCAGTACTTC,CASSPTTGGKETQYF
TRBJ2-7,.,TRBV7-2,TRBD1,TGTGCCAGCAGCTGGGGACAGGCCGTCTCCTACGAGCAGTACTTC,CASSWGQAVSYEQYF
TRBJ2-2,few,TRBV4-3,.,TGCGCCAGCAGCCAACGTATGGGGACCGGGGAGCTGTTTTTT,CASSQRMGTGELFF
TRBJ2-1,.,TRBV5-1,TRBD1,TGCGCCAGCGGACCTGGACAGGGGGATTACAATGAGCAGTTCTTC,CASGPGQGDYNEQFF
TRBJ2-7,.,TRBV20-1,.,TGCAGCCTTACCCCGGGTGTCTCCTACGAGCAGTACTTC,CSLTPGVSYEQYF
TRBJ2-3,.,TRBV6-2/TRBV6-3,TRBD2,TGTGCCAGCAGTTATCGGGGAGTCGGGGGGACTACAACAGATACGCAGTATTTT,CASSYRGVGGTTTDTQYF
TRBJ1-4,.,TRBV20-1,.,TGCAGTGCGCCGGGTCCCAATGAAAAACTGTTTTTT,CSAPGPNEKLFF
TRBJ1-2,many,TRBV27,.,TGTGCCAGCAGTTCATTTTACAGGAAGAAGGACGCAGGCTACACCTTC,CASSSFYRKKDAGYTF
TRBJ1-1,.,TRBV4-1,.,TGCGCCAGCAGCCTTATCTCGGAGAGGGGAACTGAAGCTTTCTTT,CASSLISERGTEAFF
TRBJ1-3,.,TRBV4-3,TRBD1,TGCGCCAGCAGCCAGGGACAGCGGGAGGACACCATATATTTT,CASSQGQREDTIYF
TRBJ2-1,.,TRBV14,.,TGTGCCAGCAGCCAAGTCACGACTTCTGGTGAGCAGTTCTTC,CASSQVTTSGEQFF
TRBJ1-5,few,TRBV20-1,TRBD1,TGCAGTGCTAGAGGGGGACAGCTGGCTACTCAGCCCCAGCATTTT,CSARGGQLATQPQHF
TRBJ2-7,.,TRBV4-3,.,TGCGCCAGCAGCCAAAACCCCGACAGCTACGAGCAGTACTTC,CASSQNPDSYEQYF
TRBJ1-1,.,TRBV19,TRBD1,TGTGCCAGTCGACCGACAGGGGCCCAGGAGAACACTGAAGCTTTCTTT,CASRPTGAQENTEAFF